The entry below gives a single TCR beta chain sequence along with its context. The target antigen is unknown. The CDR3 sequence is 11 residues long. V shed 6 bases, J shed 14 bases, and the junction held 7 bases outside the gene matches. Germline V gene sequence: CDR1 SGHTS, CDR2 YDEGEE. This entry comes from a study of cytomegalovirus exposure and HLA in healthy donors. Study details: Earlier sequencing of about 179 million T cells yielded about 120 million unique TCR beta sequences.

Overall study findings and caveats: Accurate predictions that matched the HLA-A and HLA-B alleles of most subjects were reportedly made from TCR beta sequences.

With 60 Vbeta and 13 Jbeta primers, the PCR was carried out. TCRdb keeps only in-frame clones here, not all; method: immunoSEQ multiplex PCR. The table lists 110,000 to 150,000 clones, 60% to 85% of them singletons. This clonotype was obtained from a male donor in good health and CMV-seropositive. The specimen sequenced was PBMCs. The V call is TRBV5-8, the J call TRBJ2-1; TRBD2 matches at 8 bases. CDR3 sequence: CASTQAGGEFF. The CDR3 bases are TGTGCCAGCACCCAGGCGGGGGGCGAGTTCTTC. Filled out from reference TRBV5-8 and TRBJ2-1, the complete variable domain reads EAGVTQSPTHLIKTRGQQATLRCSPISGHTSVYWYQQALGLGLQFLLWYDEGEERNRGNFPPRFSGRQFPNYSSELNVNALELEDSALYLCASTQAGGEFFGPGTRLTVL.